The following is a TCR beta chain sequence with its context. The antigen is unknown. From germline, CDR1 is LGHNA and CDR2 YNFKEQ. The CDR3 is 16 amino acids. V dropped 0 bases and J dropped 0 bases, with 12 bases sitting between them. These data are taken from a study of cytomegalovirus exposure and HLA in healthy donors. Overall study results and limits: Per a prior analysis, the majority of TCR beta V segments were productive roughly 90% or roughly 30% of the time. Through in vitro validation, a few CMV-associated chains were shown to be specific for CMV antigens. According to the study, 160 or so TCR beta chains were cytomegalovirus-associated. In terms of immune exposure information, only CMV serostatus was available.

13 Jbeta primers and 60 Vbeta primers were used for the PCR. Assay used: immunoSEQ multiplex PCR; TCRdb lists only in-frame clones, some missing. The sample comprises 50,000 to 70,000 clones, over 65% of which are singletons, and under 45% rests with the top ten. The sequenced material came from PBMCs. The receptor was isolated from a man aged 35-49 years in good health and CMV-seropositive. V is TRBV4-2 and J is TRBJ2-7; D remains ambiguous. CDR3 DNA: TGTGCCAGCAGCCAAGAGATAGCCCTCAGCTCCTACGAGCAGTACTTC. This codes for CASSQEIALSSYEQYF.